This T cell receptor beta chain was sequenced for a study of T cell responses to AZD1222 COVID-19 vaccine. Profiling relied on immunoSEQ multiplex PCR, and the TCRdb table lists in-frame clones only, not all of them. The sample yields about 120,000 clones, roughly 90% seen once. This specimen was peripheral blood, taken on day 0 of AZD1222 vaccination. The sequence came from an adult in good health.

In DNA, the CDR3 is TGTGCCAGCAGTTGGGACCATGGAAACACCATATATTTT. Encoded protein: CASSWDHGNTIYF. This chain links TRBV6-2 or TRBV6-3 with TRBJ1-3; TRBD1 might be the D (5 bases). V dropped 4 bases and J dropped 3 bases, with 7 bases sitting between them. Germline CDR1 is MNHEY and CDR2 is SVGEGT. The CDR3 contains 13 residues.